The 27 T cell receptor beta chains in this list originate from one sample, sequenced in a study of blood T cell repertoires in COVID-19. Clones were sequenced by immunoSEQ multiplex PCR, and TCRdb holds only the in-frame ones, with some missing. The sample comprises roughly 160,000 clones, more than 75% of which are singletons, and 2% to 3% rests with the top ten. Sequenced: peripheral blood. The receptors come from a man aged 18 to 29 with acute or convalescent COVID-19.

This CDR3 reads CASSSNRGVWYNEQFF. CDR3 nucleotide sequence: TGTGCCAGCAGCTCCAACCGGGGGGTCTGGTACAATGAGCAGTTCTTC. V gene TRBV5-8 combines with J gene TRBJ2-1, with TRBD2 matching over 7 bases. V shed 3 bases and J 4 bases; nucleotides not matched to a gene: 10. CDR3 length: 16 amino acids. Germline V gene sequence: CDR1 SGHTS, CDR2 YDEGEE.

V is TRBV30 and J is TRBJ2-2; D perhaps matches TRBD2 (6 bases). The CDR3 runs to 19 residues. Germline V gene lookup returns CDR1 GTSNPN and CDR2 SVGIG (reference sequence). V lost 3 bases and J lost 1, with 24 bases in between. CDR3 loop: CAWRTEGRSWSRNTGELFF. The CDR3 DNA sequence: TGTGCCTGGAGGACCGAAGGGAGGAGTTGGAGCCGGAACACCGGGGAGCTGTTTTTT.

A single count supports this clone. This chain connects TRBV25-1 to TRBJ1-2, with D perhaps matching TRBD1 (5 bases). The ends were cut back, 4 bases at V and 8 bases at J, with 23 bases in the middle. CDR3 length: 16 residues. From germline, CDR1 is MGHDK and CDR2 SYGVNS. In DNA, the CDR3 is TGTGCCAGCAGTGTGGCAGAAGGGGATCGTTTAGGGGGCTACACCTTC. It encodes CASSVAEGDRLGGYTF.

This chain links TRBV6-5 with TRBJ2-7; D is perhaps TRBD1 (5 bases). V was trimmed by 2 bases and J by 4 bases, leaving 12 bases between them. The CDR3 sequence is 14 residues long. Germline V gene data show CDR1 as MNHEY and CDR2 as SVGAGI. The chain's CDR3 is CASSYGQGSYEQYF. CDR3 sequence (DNA): TGTGCCAGCAGTTACGGGCAGGGCTCGTACGAGCAGTACTTC.

The V call is TRBV5-6, the J call TRBJ2-5, with 13 bases aligning to TRBD2. From germline, CDR1 is SGHDT and CDR2 YYEEEE. There are 15 residues in the CDR3. V dropped 4 bases and J dropped 1; count of bases not matched to a gene: 1. CDR3 in DNA: TGTGCCAGCAGCCGACTAGCGGGGGGCCAAGAGACCCAGTACTTC. The encoded protein is CASSRLAGGQETQYF.

This chain uses TRBV18 with TRBJ1-3, with D possibly being TRBD1 (5 bases). The CDR3 runs to 15 residues. V was clipped by 3 bases and J by 6 bases, with 15 bases between them. Germline V gives CDR1 KGHSH, CDR2 LQKENI. The CDR3 protein is CASSPPWGKSNTIYF. The CDR3 DNA reads as TGTGCCAGCTCACCGCCTTGGGGCAAATCAAACACCATATATTTT.

V usage is TRBV27 and J usage is TRBJ2-5; tentatively, D is TRBD1 (5 bases). Trimming stripped 6 bases from V and 3 bases from J, with 17 bases between. Per the germline V gene, CDR1 is MNHEY and CDR2 is SMNVEV (reference sequence). There are 15 residues in the CDR3. In DNA form, the CDR3 reads TGTGCCAGCAGATCTCGACCGGACACCAAAGAGACCCAGTACTTC. The encoded protein is CASRSRPDTKETQYF.

The chain links TRBV9 to TRBJ1-1; perhaps TRBD1 as D (5 bases). V gave up 3 bases and J gave up 1 base, with 10 bases separating them. CDR1 is SGDLS and CDR2 is YYNGEE in the germline V gene. The CDR3 consists of 14 residues. The CDR3 DNA follows: TGTGCCAGCAGCGCCAGACAGCAGAACACTGAAGCTTTCTTT. Translating gives CASSARQQNTEAFF.

This clone has just one count. The chain couples TRBV5-1 to TRBJ2-5, with 9 bases that match TRBD1. The CDR3 extends over 14 amino acids. Germline V CDR1 and CDR2: SGHRS, YFSETQ. With 7 bases clipped from V and 1 base from J, the junction kept 5 bases outside the gene matches. For the CDR3, the DNA is TGCGCCAGCTGCCGGGACAGGGCCCAAGAGACCCAGTACTTC. Its protein is CASCRDRAQETQYF. The full variable domain, rest sourced from reference TRBV5-1 and TRBJ2-5, is KAGVTQTPRYLIKTRGQQVTLSCSPISGHRSVSWYQQTPGQGLQFLFEYFSETQRNKGNFPGRFSGRQFSNSRSEMNVSTLELGDSALYLCASCRDRAQETQYFGPGTRLLVL.

J is TRBJ1-1 and V is TRBV5-1; 7 bases fit TRBD1. Germline CDR1 reads SGHRS; CDR2 reads YFSETQ. This CDR3 has 17 amino acids. V was clipped by 4 bases and J by 0 bases; unmatched bases: 12. This CDR3 reads CASSHQGDSPMNTEAFF. For the CDR3, the DNA is TGCGCCAGCAGCCACCAGGGGGATTCGCCCATGAACACTGAAGCTTTCTTT.

V and J are TRBV7-6 and TRBJ1-2; 7 bases map to TRBD1. The CDR3 covers 17 residues. The V gene end was trimmed by 2 bases and the J gene end by 4 bases; junction bases not matched to a gene: 13. The germline V gene encodes CDR1 SGHVS and CDR2 FNYEAQ. The CDR3 DNA follows: TGTGCCAGCAGCTTATACTCCGGGACAGCCCACGGCTATGGCTACACCTTC. It yields the protein CASSLYSGTAHGYGYTF. The whole variable domain, filled in from reference TRBV7-6 and TRBJ1-2, reads GAGVSQSPRYKVTKRGQDVALRCDPISGHVSLYWYRQALGQGPEFLTYFNYEAQQDKSGLPNDRFSAERPEGSISTLTIQRTEQRDSAMYRCASSLYSGTAHGYGYTFGSGTRLTVV.

DNA of the CDR3: TGTGCCAGCAGTGCCTCTAGACAGCAGAATGGCTACACCTTC. It yields the protein CASSASRQQNGYTF. The rearrangement joins TRBV25-1 to TRBJ1-2; D might be TRBD1 (5 bases). From germline, CDR1 is MGHDK and CDR2 SYGVNS. V lost 4 bases, J lost 6 bases, and 15 bases lay in between. The CDR3 is made up of 14 amino acids.

The rearrangement links TRBV14 to TRBJ1-1; 9 bases are shared with TRBD1. CDR1 is SGHDN, CDR2 FVKESK, per germline. The CDR3 has 17 residues. V shed 1 base and J 1 base; nucleotides not matched to a gene: 7. This chain's CDR3 is CASSQGRTGVGNTEAFF. The CDR3 DNA reads TGTGCCAGCAGCCAAGGAAGGACAGGGGTAGGGAACACTGAAGCTTTCTTT.

The chain links TRBV2 to TRBJ1-1, with TRBD1 matching over 11 bases. Germline V gene data show CDR1 as SNHLY and CDR2 as FYNNEI. V lost 3 bases and J lost 7; bases outside the gene matches: 1. This CDR3 spans 13 amino acids. The CDR3 spells CASSEGQGDEAFF. CDR3 in DNA: TGTGCCAGCAGTGAGGGACAGGGGGATGAAGCTTTCTTT. The full variable domain, completed using reference TRBV2 and TRBJ1-1, is EPEVTQTPSHQVTQMGQEVILRCVPISNHLYFYWYRQILGQKVEFLVSFYNNEISEKSEIFDDQFSVERPDGSNFTLKIRSTKLEDSAMYFCASSEGQGDEAFFGQGTRLTVV.

The rearrangement joins TRBV27 to TRBJ2-2, with D unresolved. Germline CDR1 is MNHEY and CDR2 is SMNVEV (reference sequence). The ends were cut back, 4 bases at V and 0 bases at J, with 6 bases in the middle. There are 14 residues in the CDR3. In DNA, the CDR3 is TGTGCCAGCAGTTATCAGACGAACACCGGGGAGCTGTTTTTT. As protein: CASSYQTNTGELFF.

This chain links TRBV11-2 with TRBJ1-3; D is unclear. V shed 1 base and J shed 4 bases, with 8 bases lying between them. CDR1 is SGHAT and CDR2 is FQNNGV in the germline V gene. The CDR3 covers 14 residues. CDR3 region: CASSLGFGGNTIYF. CDR3 DNA: TGTGCCAGCAGCTTAGGGTTCGGGGGAAACACCATATATTTT.

This clone was recorded once. This rearrangement joins TRBV27 to TRBJ1-6; D perhaps matches TRBD1 (5 bases). V lost 1 base and J 7 bases, leaving 8 bases between the germline ends. This CDR3 has 14 residues. Germline-derived CDR1 and CDR2 are MNHEY and SMNVEV (reference sequence). The chain's CDR3 is CASSLLRGNSPLHF. DNA of the CDR3: TGTGCCAGCAGTTTATTGCGGGGCAATTCACCCCTCCACTTT.

This chain connects TRBV30 to TRBJ2-1; 10 bases map to TRBD1. V was pared by 2 bases and J by 6 bases, with 4 bases of the junction left unmatched. The V gene's germline CDR1 is GTSNPN and CDR2 SVGIG (reference sequence). The length of the CDR3 is 14 residues. CDR3 sequence (DNA): TGTGCCTGGAGTCGACAGGGGGCGCGCAATGAGCAGTTCTTC. It yields the protein CAWSRQGARNEQFF.

The gene calls are TRBV10-3 and TRBJ1-1; the match to TRBD1 covers 9 bases. Germline CDR1 and CDR2: ENHRY and SYGVKD. V gave up 6 bases and J gave up 6 bases; unmatched junction bases: 17. The CDR3 contains 17 residues. The CDR3 is CAISAITGQGEFPEAFF. The CDR3 DNA reads as TGTGCCATCAGCGCCATTACGGGACAGGGCGAGTTCCCTGAAGCTTTCTTT.

The chain joins TRBV3-1 (or the pseudogene TRBV3-2) to TRBJ2-3, with 7 bases matching TRBD2. Germline V lookup: CDR1 LGHDT, CDR2 YNNKEL (reference sequence). The CDR3 contains 18 residues. With V trimmed by 0 bases and J by 1 base, 10 bases remained unmatched. This CDR3 is CASSQERGGGGRTDTQYF. Written as DNA, the CDR3 is TGTGCCAGCAGCCAAGAGCGTGGTGGGGGAGGGCGCACAGATACGCAGTATTTT.

V usage is TRBV10-3 and J usage is TRBJ1-6, with D unclear. This CDR3 is built from 16 residues. Germline V lookup: CDR1 ENHRY, CDR2 SYGVKD. V was trimmed by 6 bases and J by 2 bases, leaving 14 bases between them. The CDR3 here is CAIRKSTGTYNSPLHF. In DNA, the CDR3 is TGTGCCATCAGGAAATCGACCGGGACCTATAATTCACCCCTCCACTTT.

The chain links TRBV19 to TRBJ2-2; D is possibly TRBD2 (6 bases). From germline, CDR1 is LNHDA and CDR2 SQIVND (reference sequence). With 6 bases removed from V and 6 bases from J, the gap between germline ends came to 8 bases. The length of the CDR3 is 12 residues. The CDR3 protein is CASRGGAGELFF. As DNA, the CDR3 is TGTGCCAGTAGGGGGGGTGCCGGGGAGCTGTTTTTT.

With respect to this clone: This CDR3 is also generated by other DNA sequences in the sample. This chain links TRBV7-9 with TRBJ2-7, with 7 positions matching TRBD1. Germline CDR1 is SEHNR and CDR2 is FQNEAQ (reference sequence). The CDR3 totals 12 residues. J was trimmed by 5 bases and V by 5 bases; bases with no gene match: 3. The CDR3 loop is CASSPQGDEQYF. Here the CDR3 DNA reads TGTGCCAGCAGCCCCCAGGGGGACGAGCAGTACTTC.

The chain combines TRBV27 with TRBJ2-6, with 8 bases that match TRBD1. The CDR3 has 19 amino acids. V lost 5 bases to trimming and J lost 0 bases; unmatched junction nucleotides: 12. Germline-derived CDR1 and CDR2 are MNHEY and SMNVEV (reference sequence). Here the CDR3 DNA reads TGTGCCAGCAGTCACAGGACAGGGCCCAGGGGCTCTGGGGCCAACGTCCTGACTTTC. Encoded protein: CASSHRTGPRGSGANVLTF.

The chain carries TRBV7-9 and TRBJ2-3, with D perhaps matching TRBD2 (6 bases). The CDR3 is 13 residues long. Trimming pared 5 bases from V and 2 bases from J, leaving 8 bases between. CDR1 is SEHNR and CDR2 is FQNEAQ in the germline V gene (reference sequence). The CDR3 reads CASSRDFTDTQYF. CDR3 coding DNA: TGTGCCAGCAGCCGGGACTTCACAGATACGCAGTATTTT.

This clone was observed once. The chain uses TRBV12-3 or TRBV12-4 and TRBJ2-6; D remains unclear. V dropped 11 bases and J dropped 1 base, with 6 bases sitting between them. The CDR3 is 12 residues long. The DNA of the CDR3 is TGTGCCGTAACTTCTGGGGCCAACGTCCTGACTTTC. Its protein is CAVTSGANVLTF.

The J gene is TRBJ2-2, the V gene TRBV11-2; 8 bases fit TRBD1. CDR1 SGHAT and CDR2 FQNNGV come from the germline V gene. Trimming took 5 bases from V and 4 from J; bases not matched to a gene: 12. The CDR3 loop spans 17 amino acids. CDR3 in amino acids: CASSLKGDRGGTGELFF. The CDR3 DNA reads as TGTGCCAGCAGCCTTAAAGGTGACAGGGGTGGCACCGGGGAGCTGTTTTTT.